These 15 T cell receptor beta chains originate from one sample sequenced in a study of blood T cell repertoires in COVID-19. Sequencing was performed with immunoSEQ multiplex PCR; in TCRdb, only in-frame clones are kept and a portion is missing. In the table there are some 230,000 clones, 80% to 85% of which are singletons. The sample comprised peripheral blood. The receptor set was obtained from a woman aged 60-70 years with acute or convalescent COVID-19.

V and J are TRBV5-6 and TRBJ1-4; a possible D gene is TRBD1 (6 bases). CDR3 length: 15 amino acids. The V end lost 2 bases, the J end lost 3 bases, and 11 bases lay between the germline ends. Looked up from germline, CDR1 is SGHDT and CDR2 is YYEEEE. As DNA, the CDR3 is TGTGCCAGCAGCTTCAACAGGGTGGCTAATGAAAAACTGTTTTTT. This sequence encodes CASSFNRVANEKLFF.

The rearrangement uses TRBV28 and TRBJ1-1, with D tentatively TRBD1 (5 bases). V was pared by 6 bases and J by 5 bases, with 16 bases between. This CDR3 contains 14 residues. CDR1 and CDR2 from the germline V gene are MDHEN and SYDVKM. CDR3 coding DNA: TGTGCCAGCAGCGAAATCGTGGGGGGGACTGAAGCTTTCTTT. As protein: CASSEIVGGTEAFF.

The chain employs TRBV5-1 and TRBJ2-3, with D possibly TRBD1 on 5 matching bases. Germline V gene lookup returns CDR1 SGHRS and CDR2 YFSETQ. Trimming shortened V by 0 bases and J by 2 bases, and 10 bases separated the two germline ends. The CDR3 extends over 15 amino acids. CDR3: CASSLGQSVTDTQYF. CDR3 sequence (DNA): TGCGCCAGCAGCTTGGGACAGTCCGTCACAGATACGCAGTATTTT.

A single count supports this clone. The V call is TRBV7-2, the J call TRBJ2-5; the match to TRBD2 covers 10 bases. The germline V gene has CDR1 SGHTA and CDR2 FQGNSA. Trimming cost V 5 bases and J 10 bases; bases outside gene matches: 4. This CDR3 is built from 12 residues. The CDR3 DNA reads as TGTGCCAGCAGCACCATAGCGGGGGGCCAGTACTTC. The encoded protein is CASSTIAGGQYF.

V gene TRBV6-2 or TRBV6-3 combines with J gene TRBJ2-1; unclear D gene. Germline V gives CDR1 MNHEY, CDR2 SVGEGT. The CDR3 runs 14 residues. V lost 6 bases to trimming and J lost 10 bases, with 19 bases between them. Written as DNA, the CDR3 is TGTGCCAGCAGCACACGTACCCCAATTTACGAGCAGTTCTTC. It yields the protein CASSTRTPIYEQFF.

The V gene is TRBV7-6, the J gene TRBJ2-3; 8 bases line up with TRBD1. From germline, CDR1 is SGHVS and CDR2 FNYEAQ. The CDR3 totals 17 residues. After removal of 5 bases from V and 1 base from J, the junction contained 11 bases not matched to a gene. The CDR3 nucleotides are TGTGCCAGCAGCCTCAGACCTCCGGGACAGGGCACAGATACGCAGTATTTT. As protein: CASSLRPPGQGTDTQYF.

CDR3 DNA: TGTGCCAGCAGTCGTGGACAGGGGTACACCGGGGAGCTGTTTTTT. This codes for CASSRGQGYTGELFF. The chain carries TRBV27 and TRBJ2-2, with 9 positions matching TRBD1. The CDR3 extends over 15 amino acids. Germline values: CDR1 MNHEY, CDR2 SMNVEV (reference sequence). Losses at the gene ends were 5 bases for V and 3 bases for J; bases not matched to a gene: 4.

V usage is TRBV28 and J usage is TRBJ1-2, with D maybe TRBD1 (5 bases). Germline V gives CDR1 MDHEN, CDR2 SYDVKM. The CDR3 extends over 16 amino acids. V was trimmed by 5 bases and J by 4 bases, leaving 20 bases between them. The CDR3 sequence: CASSETGDTGVYGYTF. In DNA form, the CDR3 reads TGTGCCAGCAGTGAAACGGGGGATACAGGTGTCTATGGCTACACCTTC.

Of note for this clone: Other nucleotide sequences in the sample specify the same CDR3. V usage is TRBV16 and J usage is TRBJ2-4, with 14 bases aligning to TRBD2. CDR3 length equals 19 residues. V trimming: 4 bases; J trimming: 1 base; junction bases outside the gene matches: 9. Germline V gives CDR1 KGHSY, CDR2 FQNENV. CDR3 amino acids: CASSRPTSGGAWAKNIQYF. The CDR3 coding sequence is TGTGCCAGCAGCCGGCCGACTAGCGGGGGGGCCTGGGCCAAAAACATTCAGTACTTC.

The chain couples TRBV7-2 to TRBJ1-3; the match to TRBD1 covers 8 bases. The germline V gene encodes CDR1 SGHTA and CDR2 FQGNSA. The junction had 9 bases not matched to a gene; V was cut back by 4 bases and J by 4 bases. This CDR3 contains 16 residues. CDR3 sequence: CASSYTGQGGGNTIYF. The CDR3 DNA reads TGTGCCAGCAGCTATACCGGACAGGGAGGGGGAAACACCATATATTTT.

The chain uses TRBV23-1 and TRBJ1-2; 9 nucleotides align to TRBD1. TRBV23-1 falls under the ORF class, with uncertain function. This CDR3 is built from 17 residues. Unmatched junction bases numbered 14, after V lost 4 bases and J lost 5 bases. For the CDR3, the DNA is TGCGCCAGCAGTCCCGAACCCGGGACAGGGATAAGTTATGGCTACACCTTC. Protein product: CASSPEPGTGISYGYTF.

This clone was recorded only once. The V and J genes are TRBV19 and TRBJ2-5; D is ambiguous. CDR1 is LNHDA, CDR2 SQIVND, per germline (reference sequence). V was clipped by 5 bases and J by 2 bases, with 15 bases between them. The CDR3 length is 15 residues. CDR3 sequence: CASSHNRQPQETQYF. CDR3 sequence (DNA): TGTGCCAGTAGTCACAACCGCCAACCTCAAGAGACCCAGTACTTC.

This chain links TRBV5-1 with TRBJ1-2, with D possibly TRBD1 on 6 matching bases. The V end was cut by 4 bases, the J end by 4 bases, with 14 bases between. The CDR3 loop spans 14 amino acids. CDR1 SGHRS and CDR2 YFSETQ come from the germline V gene. The CDR3 DNA is TGCGCCAGCAGCGAAACAGGGCGGAGCTATGGCTACACCTTC. The encoded protein is CASSETGRSYGYTF.

V is TRBV7-2 and J is TRBJ1-2; D is undetermined. Germline V gives CDR1 SGHTA, CDR2 FQGNSA. The CDR3 is 13 amino acids. Trimming took 3 bases from V and 6 from J, leaving 11 bases between them. The DNA for the CDR3 is TGTGCCAGCAGCTTCCTGGCGCGGGATGGCTACACCTTC. Amino acids: CASSFLARDGYTF.

The chain employs TRBV5-4 and TRBJ1-1; 7 bases align to TRBD1. The CDR3 consists of 14 residues. The germline CDR1 and CDR2 sequences are SGHNT and YYREEE (reference sequence). V trimming: 0 bases; J trimming: 2 bases; junction bases outside the gene matches: 1. As DNA, the CDR3 is TGTGCCAGCAGCTTGGGGGACAGAAACACTGAAGCTTTCTTT. This gives the protein CASSLGDRNTEAFF.